The present T cell receptor (beta chain) was sequenced within a study of blood T cell repertoires in COVID-19. Overall study context: Acute and convalescent COVID-19 specimens originated in the United States, Italy and Spain.

Libraries were prepared by immunoSEQ multiplex PCR; TCRdb keeps only in-frame clonotypes and omits some of them. Of more than 350,000 clones listed, approximately 87% were seen once; the top ten hold roughly 10%. This CDR3 is 13 amino acids long. Germline CDR1 reads SGHKS; CDR2 reads YYEKEE (reference sequence). V was cut by 1 base and J by 5 bases, with 9 bases left in between. This receptor was obtained from a woman aged 45-65 years who had recovered from COVID-19. The chain joins TRBV5-5 to TRBJ1-2; tentatively, D is TRBD1 (6 bases). Sequencing was done on a sample of PBMCs or T cells enriched from blood (not recorded which). DNA for the CDR3: TGTGCCAGCAGCTTGCAGGGGTGGTATGGCTACACCTTC. This encodes CASSLQGWYGYTF. Variable domain in full (rest from reference TRBV5-5 and TRBJ1-2): DAGVTQSPTHLIKTRGQQVTLRCSPISGHKSVSWYQQVLGQGPQFIFQYYEKEERGRGNFPDRFSARQFPNYSSELNVNALLLGDSALYLCASSLQGWYGYTFGSGTRLTVV.